These 8 T cell receptor beta chains originate from one sample sequenced in a study of vaccination effects on CD4 cells after COVID-19. Method: immunoSEQ multiplex PCR; TCRdb's copy keeps in-frame clones and lacks some. The sample lists about 66,000 clones; 55% to 75% were seen once. These receptors lack a known antigen. CD4+ T cells were isolated after roughly nine days of culture. The sequences come from CD4+ T cells from PBMCs cultured without peptide, collected before COVID-19 vaccination. The receptor source for this set is a human donor who had a prior SARS-CoV-2 infection.

V and J are TRBV25-1 and TRBJ2-3; D call uncertain. V dropped 4 bases and J dropped 0 bases, with 5 bases sitting between them. This CDR3 region has 13 residues. CDR1 is MGHDK and CDR2 is SYGVNS in the germline V gene. The CDR3 loop is CASSGISTDTQYF. Here the CDR3 DNA reads TGTGCCAGCAGTGGGATTAGCACAGATACGCAGTATTTT.

V and J are TRBV5-6 and TRBJ2-3, with 9 nucleotides matching TRBD2. CDR1 is SGHDT, CDR2 YYEEEE, per germline. The V and J ends lost 4 bases and 0 bases, in that order; junction bases with no gene match: 6. CDR3 length: 16 amino acids. This chain's CDR3 is CASSQISGGSTDTQYF. CDR3 coding DNA: TGTGCCAGCAGCCAAATTAGCGGGGGAAGCACAGATACGCAGTATTTT. Based on the CDR3 plus reference TRBV5-6 and TRBJ2-3, the full variable domain is DAGVTQSPTHLIKTRGQQVTLRCSPKSGHDTVSWYQQALGQGPQFIFQYYEEEERQRGNFPDRFSGHQFPNYSSELNVNALLLGDSALYLCASSQISGGSTDTQYFGPGTRLTVL.

A few counts support this clone. CDR3 bases: TGTGCCAGTACAGGGGCCTGGGGATATCAGCCCCAGCATTTT. It specifies CASTGAWGYQPQHF. The chain combines TRBV6-6 with TRBJ1-5; 7 bases are a match to TRBD1. Germline V gives CDR1 MNHNY, CDR2 SVGAGI (reference sequence). Unmatched junction bases numbered 10, after V lost 9 bases and J lost 5 bases. CDR3 size: 14 residues.

The rearrangement joins TRBV9 to TRBJ1-6; a weak D match, TRBD1 (6 bases). Trimming took off 4 bases at V and 7 bases at J, with 15 bases between the two ends. Germline V gene lookup returns CDR1 SGDLS and CDR2 YYNGEE. This CDR3 has 15 residues. The chain's CDR3 is CASSLDPRGNSPLHF. CDR3 DNA sequence: TGTGCCAGCAGCTTGGACCCAAGGGGGAATTCACCCCTCCACTTT.

The gene calls are TRBV6-4 and TRBJ2-3; 10 nucleotides agree with TRBD2. With V trimmed by 0 bases and J by 4 bases, 1 base remained unmatched. The CDR3 has 15 residues. Germline V gene sequence: CDR1 MRHNA, CDR2 SNTAGT. The DNA of the CDR3 is TGTGCCAGCAGTGACTCGCTAGCGGGAGCAGATACGCAGTATTTT. It encodes CASSDSLAGADTQYF.

V gene TRBV5-4 combines with J gene TRBJ2-3; no clear D. Germline V gene lookup returns CDR1 SGHNT and CDR2 YYREEE (reference sequence). V lost 0 bases, J lost 2 bases, and 7 bases lay in between. This CDR3 contains 14 residues. The CDR3 reads CASSLGGDTDTQYF. Written as DNA, the CDR3 is TGTGCCAGCAGCTTGGGTGGCGACACAGATACGCAGTATTTT.

This clone occurred a few times. The chain links TRBV14 to TRBJ1-3; D is uncertain. Trimming pared 2 bases from V and 4 bases from J, leaving 9 bases between. The CDR3 length is 14 residues. Germline V gene lookup returns CDR1 SGHDN and CDR2 FVKESK. CDR3 sequence (DNA): TGTGCCAGCAGCCAAAGTGGGTCCGGAAACACCATATATTTT. Protein sequence: CASSQSGSGNTIYF.

The sample holds a few counts of this clone. This chain connects TRBV11-2 to TRBJ2-3; D call uncertain. CDR3 length: 13 residues. Germline CDR1 SGHAT, CDR2 FQNNGV. The V end lost 1 base, the J end lost 3 bases, and 5 bases lay between the germline ends. Here the CDR3 reads CASSLGITDTQYF. CDR3 nucleotide sequence: TGTGCCAGCAGCTTAGGGATAACAGATACGCAGTATTTT.